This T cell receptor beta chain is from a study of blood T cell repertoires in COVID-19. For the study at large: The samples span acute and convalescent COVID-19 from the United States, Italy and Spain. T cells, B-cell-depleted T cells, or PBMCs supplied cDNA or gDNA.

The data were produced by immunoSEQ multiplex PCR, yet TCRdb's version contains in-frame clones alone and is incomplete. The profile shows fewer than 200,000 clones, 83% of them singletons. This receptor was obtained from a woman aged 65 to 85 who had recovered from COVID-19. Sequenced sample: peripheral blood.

The CDR3 sequence: CASSWKGSPLHF. The CDR3 nucleotides are TGTGCCAGCAGTTGGAAGGGGTCACCCCTCCACTTT. The chain has TRBV12-3 or TRBV12-4 and TRBJ1-6; tentatively, D is TRBD1 (5 bases). The V and J ends lost 4 bases and 10 bases respectively, with 8 bases between them. This CDR3 region has 12 residues.